The next 11 T cell receptor beta chains were all read from a single sample in a study of PD-L1 blockade in urothelial cancer. Regarding time point: pretreatment peripheral blood. This table comes from immunoSEQ multiplex PCR, and its TCRdb copy is limited to in-frame clones, with some not included. Of 45,000 or so clones listed, more than 75% were seen once; the top ten hold approximately 1.5%. Here the sequenced sample was PBMCs, taken around atezolizumab (anti-PD-L1) treatment. These receptors all come from a man aged 45-60 years with urothelial cancer.

The chain couples TRBV29-1 to TRBJ2-3; D uncertain. The V end was cut by 5 bases, the J end by 1 base, with 7 bases between. Germline V gene lookup returns CDR1 SQVTM and CDR2 ANQGSEA. The CDR3 totals 12 residues. CDR3 residues: CSVCRGTDTQYF. CDR3 coding DNA: TGCAGCGTTTGCCGAGGCACAGATACGCAGTATTTT.

The genes are TRBV10-1 and TRBJ1-5, with 7 nucleotides matching TRBD1. Trimming at V came to 0 bases and at J to 0 bases, leaving 20 bases not matched to a gene. The CDR3 runs to 22 residues. From germline, CDR1 is WNHNN and CDR2 SYGVQD (reference sequence). This CDR3 reads CASSESREVIRQGVLSNQPQHF. CDR3 bases: TGCGCCAGCAGTGAGTCCCGAGAGGTTATTCGACAGGGAGTACTTAGCAATCAGCCCCAGCATTTT.

The chain employs TRBV7-8 and TRBJ1-6; D possibly corresponds to TRBD1 (5 bases). Germline assignment: CDR1 SGHVS and CDR2 FQNEAQ. CDR3 size: 14 residues. V lost 6 bases and J lost 6, with 12 bases in between. CDR3 protein: CASSRDSANSPLHF. The CDR3 nucleotides read TGTGCCAGCAGTCGTGACAGCGCTAATTCACCCCTCCACTTT.

The chain uses TRBV2 and TRBJ2-5; TRBD2 agrees at 15 bases. This CDR3 comprises 18 residues. Germline loops: CDR1 SNHLY, CDR2 FYNNEI. The V segment lost 4 bases and the J segment 2 bases; nucleotides outside the gene matches: 8. The CDR3 here is CASSGGGLAGGRQETQYF. The CDR3 DNA sequence: TGTGCCAGCAGTGGGGGGGGACTAGCGGGAGGCCGACAAGAGACCCAGTACTTC.

The V and J genes are TRBV5-5 and TRBJ2-3, with TRBD2 as a possible D gene (5 bases). Germline V CDR1 and CDR2: SGHKS, YYEKEE (reference sequence). The CDR3 contains 16 residues. V was cut by 4 bases and J by 6 bases, with 21 bases left in between. The CDR3 reads CASSLGLAPGLDTQYF. CDR3 coding DNA: TGTGCCAGCAGCCTGGGCCTCGCCCCCGGACTGGATACGCAGTATTTT.

This clone was found a few times. V is TRBV9 and J is TRBJ2-7; 9 bases align to TRBD1. V gave up 2 bases and J gave up 5 bases; unmatched junction bases: 8. This CDR3 has 15 amino acids. Germline V gene lookup returns CDR1 SGDLS and CDR2 YYNGEE. CDR3 amino acids: CASSVATGQGDEQYF. CDR3 DNA: TGTGCCAGCAGCGTGGCCACGGGACAGGGTGACGAGCAGTACTTC.

This sequence joins TRBV9 and TRBJ2-3; 8 nucleotides line up with TRBD2. CDR3 length equals 15 residues. The J segment lost 0 bases and the V segment lost 4 bases, leaving 4 bases of the junction unmatched. The germline gives CDR1 SGDLS, CDR2 YYNGEE. The CDR3 spells CASSSSGTSTDTQYF. In DNA, the CDR3 is TGTGCCAGCAGCAGTAGCGGGACGAGCACAGATACGCAGTATTTT.

The chain carries TRBV7-3 and TRBJ2-2; possible D gene TRBD1, 5 bases. Germline lookup yields CDR1 SGHTA and CDR2 FQGTGA. The CDR3 loop spans 15 amino acids. With 2 bases removed from V and 4 bases from J, the gap between germline ends came to 11 bases. CDR3 region: CASSLQGRVTGELFF. CDR3 nucleotide sequence: TGTGCCAGCAGCTTACAGGGTCGGGTCACCGGGGAGCTGTTTTTT.

The chain links TRBV6-4 to TRBJ1-2; 11 bases are shared with TRBD1. Trimming cost V 0 bases and J 8 bases; bases outside gene matches: 5. The germline V gene has CDR1 MRHNA and CDR2 SNTAGT. This CDR3 comprises 15 residues. The CDR3 here is CASSDSMGQGGGYTF. The CDR3 region has the DNA TGTGCCAGCAGTGACTCGATGGGACAGGGGGGCGGCTACACCTTC.

This chain joins TRBV5-6 and TRBJ1-5, with 7 bases matching TRBD1. The trim removed 4 bases at V and 4 bases at J, leaving 8 bases unmatched. Germline V gene data show CDR1 as SGHDT and CDR2 as YYEEEE. The CDR3 sequence is 15 residues long. The CDR3 region is CASSKRQGPNQPQHF. In nucleotides, the CDR3 is TGTGCCAGCAGCAAAAGACAGGGACCGAATCAGCCCCAGCATTTT.

The chain uses TRBV5-1 and TRBJ1-2; the match to TRBD1 covers 10 bases. The V gene's germline CDR1 is SGHRS and CDR2 YFSETQ. V lost 4 bases to trimming and J lost 0 bases; unmatched junction nucleotides: 12. The CDR3 has 18 amino acids. CDR3 in DNA: TGCGCCAGCAGCGCCTACCGGGACAGGGGCAAATCTAACTATGGCTACACCTTC. It codes for CASSAYRDRGKSNYGYTF. Full variable domain (rest looked up from reference TRBV5-1 and TRBJ1-2): KAGVTQTPRYLIKTRGQQVTLSCSPISGHRSVSWYQQTPGQGLQFLFEYFSETQRNKGNFPGRFSGRQFSNSRSEMNVSTLELGDSALYLCASSAYRDRGKSNYGYTFGSGTRLTVV.